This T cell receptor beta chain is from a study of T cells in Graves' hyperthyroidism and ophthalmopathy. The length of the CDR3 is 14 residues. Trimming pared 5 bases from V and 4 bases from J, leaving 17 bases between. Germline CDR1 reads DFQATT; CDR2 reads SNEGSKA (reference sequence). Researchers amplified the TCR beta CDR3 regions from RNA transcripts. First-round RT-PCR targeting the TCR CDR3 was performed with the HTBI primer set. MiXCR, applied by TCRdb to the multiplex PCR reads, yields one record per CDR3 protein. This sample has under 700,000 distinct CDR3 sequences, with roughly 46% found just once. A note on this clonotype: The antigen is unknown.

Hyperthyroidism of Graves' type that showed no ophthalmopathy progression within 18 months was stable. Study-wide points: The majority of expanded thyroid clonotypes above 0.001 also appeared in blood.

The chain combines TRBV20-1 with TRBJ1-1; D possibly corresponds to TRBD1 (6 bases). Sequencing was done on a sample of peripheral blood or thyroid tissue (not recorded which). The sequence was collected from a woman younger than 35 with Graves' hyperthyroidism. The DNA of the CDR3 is TGCAGTGCTGAAGGGGGATGGCCCTCCACTGAAGCTTTCTTT. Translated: CSAEGGWPSTEAFF.